Shown below are 2 T cell receptor beta chains from a single sample sequenced in a study of control samples from healthy donors and cancer patients. Assay used: immunoSEQ multiplex PCR; TCRdb lists only in-frame clones, some missing. The sample carries around 190,000 clones, around nine tenths recorded once. The sample taken for sequencing was blood. The receptors here all came from a man aged 25-45 years in good health.

The rearrangement joins TRBV18 to TRBJ1-3; no firm D call. V was trimmed by 4 bases and J by 3 bases, leaving 10 bases between them. This CDR3 spans 14 amino acids. Germline V gene data show CDR1 as KGHSH and CDR2 as LQKENI. The CDR3 DNA is TGTGCCAGCTCACGGACGGCCGATGGAAACACCATATATTTT. Amino acids: CASSRTADGNTIYF.

The chain couples TRBV3-1 (or the pseudogene TRBV3-2) to TRBJ2-7; 7 nucleotides agree with TRBD2. J lost 5 bases, V lost 4 bases, and 11 bases had no gene match. The CDR3 runs to 15 residues. Germline V gene data show CDR1 as LGHDT and CDR2 as YNNKEL (reference sequence). The CDR3 sequence is CASSLSGTTPNEQYF. CDR3 nucleotides: TGTGCCAGCAGCCTCTCCGGGACTACGCCCAACGAGCAGTACTTC.